Each of the 7 T cell receptor beta chains below was sequenced from the same sample in a study of T cell responses to AZD1222 COVID-19 vaccine. This table comes from immunoSEQ multiplex PCR, and its TCRdb copy is limited to in-frame clones, with some not included. The sample records about 120,000 clones, roughly nine tenths being singletons. The input for sequencing was peripheral blood, taken 28 days after the second AZD1222 dose. The receptors stem from an adult who received the AZD1222 COVID-19 vaccine.

The CDR3 here is CASSYPDRAGANVLTF. In nucleotides, the CDR3 is TGTGCCAGCAGTTACCCCGACAGGGCTGGGGCCAACGTCCTGACTTTC. The chain employs TRBV6-2 or TRBV6-3 and TRBJ2-6, with 7 bases lining up with TRBD1. CDR1 and CDR2 from the germline V gene are MNHEY and SVGEGT. Trimming cost V 2 bases and J 2 bases; bases outside gene matches: 3. The CDR3 loop spans 16 amino acids.

This chain connects TRBV20-1 to TRBJ1-2; no clear D gene. The CDR3 consists of 12 residues. Germline CDR1 reads DFQATT; CDR2 reads SNEGSKA (reference sequence). The V gene lost 3 bases and the J gene lost 8 bases, with 13 bases spanning the gap. The CDR3 reads CSASLGSQGYTF. CDR3 DNA: TGCAGTGCTAGTTTGGGCTCACAGGGCTACACCTTC.

CDR3 DNA: TGTGCCAGCAGCTTGGCAGGTAGTGCCATTCAGTACTTC. Protein product: CASSLAGSAIQYF. The J gene is TRBJ2-4, the V gene TRBV5-5; D gene uncertain. Between the trimmed V and J ends, which lost 0 bases and 9 bases, there was a span of 10 bases. There are 13 residues in the CDR3. Germline V gene lookup returns CDR1 SGHKS and CDR2 YYEKEE (reference sequence). Variable domain in full (rest from reference TRBV5-5 and TRBJ2-4): DAGVTQSPTHLIKTRGQQVTLRCSPISGHKSVSWYQQVLGQGPQFIFQYYEKEERGRGNFPDRFSARQFPNYSSELNVNALLLGDSALYLCASSLAGSAIQYFGAGTRLSVL.

The chain couples TRBV7-2 to TRBJ1-5, with 8 bases fitting TRBD1. Germline values: CDR1 SGHTA, CDR2 FQGNSA. The CDR3 sequence is 16 residues long. With 1 base clipped from V and 1 base from J, the junction kept 3 bases outside the gene matches. This chain's CDR3 is CASSLVAGGSNQPQHF. Here the CDR3 DNA reads TGTGCCAGCAGCTTAGTGGCAGGGGGCAGCAATCAGCCCCAGCATTTT.

The V and J genes are TRBV3-1 (or the pseudogene TRBV3-2) and TRBJ2-6; no definite D call. From germline, CDR1 is LGHDT and CDR2 YNNKEL (reference sequence). Trimming cost V 1 base and J 2 bases, with 9 bases left between them. The CDR3 spans 16 residues. In DNA, the CDR3 is TGTGCCAGCAGCCAAGGGGCGCTGGCTGGGGCCAACGTCCTGACTTTC. It codes for CASSQGALAGANVLTF.

The rearrangement uses TRBV28 and TRBJ2-1, with 7 bases identical to TRBD2. The CDR3 is 16 residues long. Looked up from germline, CDR1 is MDHEN and CDR2 is SYDVKM. The junction had 10 bases not matched to a gene; V was cut back by 4 bases and J by 4 bases. The DNA of the CDR3 is TGTGCCAGCAGTTCTTATCGGGCGGGGGTATACAATGAGCAGTTCTTC. Translated, it gives CASSSYRAGVYNEQFF.

The gene calls are TRBV5-1 and TRBJ2-3, with 11 bases fitting TRBD2. Germline V gives CDR1 SGHRS, CDR2 YFSETQ. This CDR3 region has 14 residues. J gave up 6 bases and V 5 bases, and 5 bases lay outside the gene matches. In nucleotides, the CDR3 is TGCGCCAGCAGGGTCGGGACTAGCGGCGATACGCAGTATTTT. It specifies CASRVGTSGDTQYF.